This entry lists 14 T cell receptor beta chains sequenced from one sample in a study of T cells in Graves' hyperthyroidism and ophthalmopathy. There were TCR beta CDR3 regions amplified from RNA transcripts. An initial round of RT-PCR targeting the TCR CDR3 relied on the HTBI primer set. One entry per CDR3 protein results from TCRdb running MiXCR on the multiplex PCR reads. The table includes around 690,000 distinct CDR3 sequences, more than 20% detected once. The material sequenced was blood. These receptors were obtained from a man aged 25-45 years with Graves' ophthalmopathy.

The gene calls are TRBV5-1 and TRBJ1-2; D perhaps matches TRBD1 (6 bases). CDR1 SGHRS and CDR2 YFSETQ come from the germline V gene. The CDR3 covers 17 residues. Trimming took off 4 bases at V and 4 bases at J, with 23 bases between the two ends. CDR3 bases: TGCGCCAGCAGCGCGGGGGACCGCCACAGGGCCATCTATGGCTACACCTTC. This encodes CASSAGDRHRAIYGYTF.

The chain links TRBV10-3 to TRBJ2-3; 8 positions match TRBD2. Germline trimming cut 10 bases from V and 6 bases from J; bases unmatched to any gene: 18. Germline CDR1 ENHRY, CDR2 SYGVKD. The CDR3 spans 16 residues. Written as DNA, the CDR3 is TGTGCCACCCGGGCTAGAGCGGGGGACGCGGCGGATACGCAGTATTTT. Translation gives CATRARAGDAADTQYF.

The chain combines TRBV7-2 with TRBJ2-5; 8 bases are a match to TRBD2. Trimming removed 5 bases from V and 5 bases from J; junction bases left unmatched: 10. The CDR3 length is 15 residues. In germline, CDR1 is SGHTA, CDR2 FQGNSA. The CDR3 loop is CASSLGLGRWETQYF. In DNA, the CDR3 is TGTGCCAGCAGCCTGGGACTAGGTAGATGGGAGACCCAGTACTTC.

The V call is TRBV28, the J call TRBJ1-4; D is unclear. The CDR3 loop spans 13 amino acids. V was pared by 7 bases and J by 7 bases, with 13 bases between. Germline-derived CDR1 and CDR2 are MDHEN and SYDVKM. The CDR3 region is CASNREGSEKLFF. Written as DNA, the CDR3 is TGTGCCAGCAACCGAGAGGGAAGTGAAAAACTGTTTTTT.

This clonotype was seen more than once but under ten times. The CDR3 protein is CASSPPGPSYEQYF. CDR3 coding DNA: TGTGCCAGCAGCCCGCCTGGCCCCTCCTACGAGCAGTACTTC. The V gene is TRBV9, the J gene TRBJ2-7; D not certain. The CDR3 is 14 amino acids. V was clipped by 4 bases and J by 0 bases, with 11 bases between them. CDR1 and CDR2 from the germline V gene are SGDLS and YYNGEE.

The chain employs TRBV3-1 and TRBJ1-2; unclear D gene. The CDR3 has 17 residues. The germline V and J ends were trimmed by 2 bases and 4 bases, with 20 bases remaining between them. Germline values: CDR1 LGHDT, CDR2 YNNKEL (reference sequence). In nucleotides, the CDR3 is TGTGCCAGCAGCCAAAGAGTAAAGGTGGAACGGAGCTATGGCTACACCTTC. Encoded protein: CASSQRVKVERSYGYTF.

For this clonotype: This may be a read error, as it is one base from a much larger clone. The chain is built from TRBV7-2 and TRBJ2-1; 8 nucleotides line up with TRBD2. This CDR3 is 13 amino acids long. Unmatched junction bases numbered 4, after V lost 5 bases and J lost 7 bases. Germline CDR1 is SGHTA and CDR2 is FQGNSA. CDR3: CASSPGGANEQFF. CDR3 nucleotides: TGTGCCAGCAGCCCGGGGGGGGCGAATGAGCAGTTCTTC.

CDR3 nucleotides: TGCAGTGCTAGTCTTCAGGGGGTCGAGGCTTCACCCCTCCACTTT. Protein sequence: CSASLQGVEASPLHF. The rearrangement links TRBV20-1 to TRBJ1-6; 7 bases align to TRBD1. Losses at the gene ends were 3 bases for V and 9 bases for J; bases not matched to a gene: 11. In germline, CDR1 is DFQATT, CDR2 SNEGSKA (reference sequence). CDR3 length: 15 residues.

The chain combines TRBV14 with TRBJ2-1, with D perhaps TRBD2 (6 bases). The germline V gene has CDR1 SGHDN and CDR2 FVKESK. Trimming cost V 4 bases and J 8 bases, with 15 bases left between them. This CDR3 has 14 residues. CDR3 amino acids: CASSLSTEGYEQFF. The CDR3, as DNA: TGTGCCAGCAGCCTGTCCACGGAGGGTTATGAGCAGTTCTTC.

V and J are TRBV18 and TRBJ1-1; maybe TRBD1 (6 bases). CDR3 length: 13 residues. V was clipped by 8 bases and J by 5 bases, with 15 bases between them. Per germline, CDR1 KGHSH and CDR2 LQKENI. The CDR3 is CASLTGFGTEAFF. CDR3 coding DNA: TGTGCCAGCCTAACAGGGTTTGGGACTGAAGCTTTCTTT.

This clonotype has only a few counts. This chain connects TRBV28 to TRBJ2-2; weak D call: TRBD1 (6 bases). The V and J ends lost 4 bases and 3 bases respectively, with 15 bases between them. Looked up from germline, CDR1 is MDHEN and CDR2 is SYDVKM. The CDR3 loop spans 16 amino acids. In nucleotides, the CDR3 is TGTGCCAGCAGTTCCCCAGGGGCTACGGACACCGGGGAGCTGTTTTTT. Its translation: CASSSPGATDTGELFF.

CDR3 loop: CASWPGITSGANVLTF. The CDR3 DNA is TGTGCCAGTTGGCCCGGAATTACCTCTGGGGCCAACGTCCTGACTTTC. The V gene is TRBV7-9, the J gene TRBJ2-6, with D unclear. CDR3 length: 16 residues. From germline, CDR1 is SEHNR and CDR2 FQNEAQ (reference sequence). V was clipped by 9 bases and J by 0 bases, with 15 bases between them.

This clonotype was recorded at least ten times. The chain uses TRBV30 and TRBJ1-5; 7 nucleotides match TRBD1. From germline, CDR1 is GTSNPN and CDR2 SVGIG (reference sequence). The V segment lost 5 bases and the J segment 6 bases; nucleotides outside the gene matches: 7. This CDR3 has 13 residues. CDR3 DNA sequence: TGTGCCTGGGGGATACAGGGGTTTCAGCCCCAGCATTTT. This sequence encodes CAWGIQGFQPQHF.

In this sample, this clonotype turned up a few times. The rearrangement links TRBV28 to TRBJ2-7, with TRBD1 identical over 8 bases. The ends lost 7 bases at V and 4 bases at J; junction bases unmatched: 9. This CDR3 is built from 14 residues. CDR1 and CDR2 from the germline V gene are MDHEN and SYDVKM. This CDR3 reads CASNPRQGIYEQYF. The CDR3 DNA reads TGTGCCAGCAATCCGAGACAGGGGATTTACGAGCAGTACTTC.